Shown below are 17 T cell receptor beta chains from a single sample sequenced in a study of blood T cell repertoires in COVID-19. Assay used: immunoSEQ multiplex PCR; TCRdb lists only in-frame clones, some missing. The repertoire holds under 300,000 clones, with about nine tenths as singletons. Sequencing was performed on PBMCs or T cells enriched from blood (not recorded which). The source is a woman in her twenties or thirties with acute COVID-19.

The chain carries TRBV10-2 and TRBJ1-1; D ambiguous. The length of the CDR3 is 11 residues. CDR1 WSHSY and CDR2 SAAADI come from the germline V gene. V was clipped by 4 bases and J by 4 bases, with 4 bases between them. In nucleotides, the CDR3 is TGCGCCAGCAGTGGAGTCACTGAAGCTTTCTTT. Residues: CASSGVTEAFF.

The rearrangement uses TRBV9 and TRBJ2-1, with D maybe TRBD2 (5 bases). Germline V gene sequence: CDR1 SGDLS, CDR2 YYNGEE. The V end lost 2 bases, the J end lost 6 bases, and 9 bases lay between the germline ends. This CDR3 contains 13 residues. CDR3: CASSVQAGNEQFF. CDR3 DNA: TGTGCCAGCAGCGTTCAGGCGGGCAATGAGCAGTTCTTC.

The chain employs TRBV10-2 and TRBJ2-2, with a possible D match to TRBD2 (7 bases). In germline, CDR1 is WSHSY, CDR2 SAAADI. Trimming took 7 bases from V and 4 from J, leaving 13 bases between them. This CDR3 is 14 amino acids long. The CDR3 DNA reads as TGCGCCAGCACCTGGCGGGGGCCCACCGGGGAGCTGTTTTTT. Translation gives CASTWRGPTGELFF.

The chain has TRBV2 and TRBJ1-2; 7 nucleotides align to TRBD1. CDR1 and CDR2 from the germline V gene are SNHLY and FYNNEI. V shed 8 bases, J shed 5 bases, and the junction held 8 bases outside the gene matches. The CDR3 totals 13 residues. CDR3 bases: TGTGCCAGCGGAGGGACAGTTAGTTATGGCTACACCTTC. Translating it yields CASGGTVSYGYTF.

The gene calls are TRBV7-9 and TRBJ2-5, with 8 bases fitting TRBD1. The CDR3 is 15 amino acids. The V gene end was trimmed by 4 bases and the J gene end by 2 bases; junction bases not matched to a gene: 6. The germline gives CDR1 SEHNR, CDR2 FQNEAQ (reference sequence). The CDR3 nucleotides read TGTGCCAGCAGCTCCCAGGGGGCGAGACAAGAGACCCAGTACTTC. Its protein product is CASSSQGARQETQYF.

The gene calls are TRBV3-1 (or the pseudogene TRBV3-2) and TRBJ1-4, with D perhaps TRBD1 (6 bases). Germline V lookup: CDR1 LGHDT, CDR2 YNNKEL (reference sequence). The CDR3 loop spans 14 amino acids. V was trimmed by 3 bases and J by 8 bases, leaving 13 bases between them. The CDR3 spells CASSQTGWGEKLFF. The DNA of the CDR3 is TGTGCCAGCAGCCAGACAGGTTGGGGGGAAAAACTGTTTTTT.

CDR3 DNA sequence: TGTGCCATCAGTGAGTCGAGCGTGACAGGTTACTATGGCTACACCTTC. Its translation is CAISESSVTGYYGYTF. The chain carries TRBV10-3 and TRBJ1-2, with D possibly being TRBD1 (6 bases). Per germline, CDR1 ENHRY and CDR2 SYGVKD. The CDR3 runs 16 residues. The ends were cut back, 0 bases at V and 3 bases at J, with 14 bases in the middle.

CDR3 in DNA: TGTGCCAGCACCGGTTGGGGCGCGGGGGCCCAAGAGACCCAGTACTTC. Its translation is CASTGWGAGAQETQYF. The chain has TRBV28 and TRBJ2-5; a possible D gene is TRBD2 (7 bases). The CDR3 totals 16 residues. The V gene's germline CDR1 is MDHEN and CDR2 SYDVKM. The germline V and J ends were trimmed by 7 bases and 1 base, with 19 bases remaining between them.

This rearrangement joins TRBV13 to TRBJ2-7; a possible D gene is TRBD1 (6 bases). Germline CDR1 is PRHDT and CDR2 is FYEKMQ (reference sequence). Trimming shortened V by 0 bases and J by 3 bases, and 9 bases separated the two germline ends. The CDR3 length is 14 residues. The CDR3 loop reads CASSLGLQGYEQYF. The CDR3 DNA follows: TGTGCCAGCAGCTTAGGATTACAGGGCTACGAGCAGTACTTC.

The chain couples TRBV5-1 to TRBJ2-7; 10 nucleotides line up with TRBD1. The CDR3 has 15 amino acids. V shed 4 bases, J shed 5 bases, and the junction held 9 bases outside the gene matches. In germline, CDR1 is SGHRS, CDR2 YFSETQ. The DNA of the CDR3 is TGCGCCAGCAGCCGGATCGGACAGGGGGTTGACGAGCAGTACTTC. Encoded protein: CASSRIGQGVDEQYF.

J is TRBJ1-2 and V is TRBV21-1; the tabulated D call, TRBD1, remains unverified against the DNA. TRBV21-1 is termed a pseudogene. This CDR3 is 16 amino acids long. In DNA, the CDR3 is TGTGCCAGCAGCAAATATGGGACAGGCCCATTCTATGGCTACACCTTC. Translation: CASSKYGTGPFYGYTF.

This clone was seen just once. This chain connects TRBV11-2 to TRBJ1-2, with D perhaps TRBD1 (5 bases). CDR1 is SGHAT and CDR2 is FQNNGV in the germline V gene. The germline V and J ends were trimmed by 5 bases and 3 bases, with 22 bases remaining between them. There are 17 residues in the CDR3. CDR3 sequence: CASSEIRNREGDYGYTF. The CDR3 nucleotides are TGTGCCAGCAGCGAAATCCGGAATAGGGAAGGGGACTATGGCTACACCTTC.

This chain connects TRBV9 to TRBJ2-7; TRBD2 agrees at 11 bases. Germline V gene lookup returns CDR1 SGDLS and CDR2 YYNGEE. The CDR3 loop spans 18 amino acids. The junction had 10 bases not matched to a gene; V was cut back by 0 bases and J by 2 bases. This chain's CDR3 is CASSVGSSGGLIPYEQYF. CDR3 DNA sequence: TGTGCCAGCAGCGTAGGATCTAGCGGGGGGCTTATTCCCTACGAGCAGTACTTC.

The rearrangement uses TRBV11-3 and TRBJ2-7; 8 bases are a match to TRBD2. There are 13 residues in the CDR3. Germline V gives CDR1 SGHNT, CDR2 YENEEA. V shed 5 bases and J 3 bases; nucleotides not matched to a gene: 3. The CDR3 sequence: CASSTSGDYEQYF. The CDR3 nucleotides are TGTGCCAGCAGCACTAGCGGTGACTACGAGCAGTACTTC.

The rearrangement joins TRBV14 to TRBJ2-7; D remains unclear. CDR1 is SGHDN and CDR2 is FVKESK in the germline V gene. V lost 3 bases and J lost 2, with 2 bases in between. The CDR3 length is 11 residues. CDR3 nucleotide sequence: TGTGCCAGCAGCCATACCTACGAGCAGTACTTC. This sequence encodes CASSHTYEQYF.

V usage is TRBV11-2 and J usage is TRBJ2-5, with 11 positions matching TRBD2. This CDR3 spans 17 amino acids. Unmatched junction bases numbered 9, after V lost 1 base and J lost 5 bases. Germline-derived CDR1 and CDR2 are SGHAT and FQNNGV. As DNA, the CDR3 is TGTGCCAGCAGCTTAGGTAGTAGCGGGGGGGCTTATGAGACCCAGTACTTC. This sequence encodes CASSLGSSGGAYETQYF.

V gene TRBV28 combines with J gene TRBJ2-7; 15 bases match TRBD2. The ends lost 6 bases at V and 7 bases at J; junction bases unmatched: 7. This CDR3 has 15 residues. CDR1 is MDHEN and CDR2 is SYDVKM in the germline V gene. The CDR3 spells CASSPYGTSGGEQYF. The CDR3 DNA sequence: TGTGCCAGCAGCCCATACGGGACTAGCGGGGGGGAGCAGTACTTC.